The rows below give T cell receptor beta chains drawn from one sample of a study of T cells in Graves' hyperthyroidism and ophthalmopathy. TCRdb re-called the multiplex PCR reads through MiXCR, storing one row per CDR3 protein. This table has over 700,000 distinct CDR3 sequences, around 40% appearing once. Sequencing input: blood. All receptors derive from a woman aged 40-49 years with Graves' hyperthyroidism. CDR3s include the opening cysteine and the closing phenylalanine or tryptophan. A D gene is named only where the DNA matches it firmly. Expanded clones are given a class, and other clones once, few, many or no size at all.

15,-,TRBV7-9,-,TRBJ1-4,CASSSRGSTNEKLFF,TGTGCCAGCAGCAGCAGGGGATCAACTAATGAAAAACTGTTTTTT
12,-,TRBV7-2,many,TRBJ1-1,CASSPTGAEAFF,TGTGCCAGCAGCCCGACGGGAGCTGAAGCTTTCTTT
13,TRBD1,TRBV10-3,-,TRBJ2-5,CAISGTGQETQYF,TGTGCCATCAGTGGGACAGGGCAAGAGACCCAGTACTTC
14,TRBD1,TRBV7-9,many,TRBJ1-2,CASSSGTGVFGYTF,TGTGCCAGCAGCTCCGGGACAGGGGTTTTTGGCTACACCTTC
13,-,TRBV24-1,many,TRBJ1-2,CATSGRGGTGYTF,TGTGCCACCAGTGGCAGGGGAGGCACTGGCTACACCTTC
16,TRBD1,TRBV7-9,once,TRBJ2-5,CASSPGQGALKETQYF,TGTGCCAGCAGCCCTGGACAGGGGGCGTTAAAGGAGACCCAGTACTTC
16,-,TRBV29-1,many,TRBJ1-1,CSTPRLGFGANTEAFF,TGCAGCACCCCAAGGCTTGGTTTCGGGGCGAACACTGAAGCTTTCTTT
15,TRBD1,TRBV10-3,-,TRBJ1-2,CAISNPTGGYYGYTF,TGTGCCATCAGCAATCCGACAGGGGGGTACTATGGCTACACCTTC
16,TRBD2,TRBV24-1,-,TRBJ2-1,CATSDPGTSGANEQFF,TGTGCCACCAGTGATCCGGGGACTAGCGGGGCCAATGAGCAGTTCTTC
14,-,TRBV6-5,-,TRBJ2-7,CASSYSGKLGEQYF,TGTGCCAGCAGTTACTCCGGCAAGCTTGGGGAGCAGTACTTC
15,TRBD1,TRBV19,many,TRBJ1-1,CASSPDRGFDTEAFF,TGTGCCAGTAGTCCCGACAGGGGATTCGACACTGAAGCTTTCTTT
14,TRBD1,TRBV7-9,many,TRBJ2-5,CASTRDRGVETQYF,TGTGCCAGCACCAGGGACAGGGGAGTAGAGACCCAGTACTTC